What follows is one T cell receptor (beta chain) and its context. PCR was performed using 60 Vbeta and 13 Jbeta primers. Sequencing was performed with immunoSEQ multiplex PCR; in TCRdb, only in-frame clones are kept and a portion is missing. The data hold 160,000 or so clones, with 80% observed a single time. This CDR3 is 15 amino acids long. Trimming cost V 6 bases and J 7 bases; bases outside gene matches: 9. Looked up from germline, CDR1 is MNHNY and CDR2 is SVGAGI (reference sequence). This record comes from a study of cytomegalovirus exposure and HLA in healthy donors. Sequenced input: PBMCs. The chain couples TRBV6-6 to TRBJ2-1; 10 bases map to TRBD1. The TCR sequence derives from a man aged 25-40 years in good health and CMV-seronegative. CDR3 protein: CASSLGTGDWNEQFF. The CDR3 DNA reads TGTGCCAGCAGCCTCGGGACAGGGGATTGGAATGAGCAGTTCTTC.